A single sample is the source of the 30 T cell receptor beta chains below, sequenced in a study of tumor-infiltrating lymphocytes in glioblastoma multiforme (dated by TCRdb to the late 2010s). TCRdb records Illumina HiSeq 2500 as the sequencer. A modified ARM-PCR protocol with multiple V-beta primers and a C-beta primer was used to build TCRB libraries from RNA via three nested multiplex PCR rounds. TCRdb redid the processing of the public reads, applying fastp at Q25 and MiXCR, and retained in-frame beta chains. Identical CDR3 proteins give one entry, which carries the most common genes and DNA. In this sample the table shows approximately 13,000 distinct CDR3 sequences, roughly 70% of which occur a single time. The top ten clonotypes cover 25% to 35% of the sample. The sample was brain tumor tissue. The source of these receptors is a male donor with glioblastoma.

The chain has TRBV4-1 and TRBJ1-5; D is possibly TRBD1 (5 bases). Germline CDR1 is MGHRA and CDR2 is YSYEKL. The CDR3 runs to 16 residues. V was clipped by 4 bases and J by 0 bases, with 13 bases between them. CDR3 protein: CASSLTSGSSNQPQHF. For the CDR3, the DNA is TGCGCCAGCAGCCTCACGTCAGGGTCTAGCAATCAGCCCCAGCATTTT.

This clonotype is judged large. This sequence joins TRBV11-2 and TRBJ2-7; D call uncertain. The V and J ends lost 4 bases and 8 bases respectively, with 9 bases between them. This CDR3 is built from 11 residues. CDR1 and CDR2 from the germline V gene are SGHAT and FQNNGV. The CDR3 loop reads CASSSYLQQYF. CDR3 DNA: TGTGCCAGCAGCTCGTATTTGCAGCAGTACTTC.

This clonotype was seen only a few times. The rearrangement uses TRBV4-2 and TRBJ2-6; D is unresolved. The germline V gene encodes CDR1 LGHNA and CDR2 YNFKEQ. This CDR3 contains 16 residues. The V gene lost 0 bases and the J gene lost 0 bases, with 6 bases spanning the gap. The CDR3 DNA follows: TGTGCCAGCAGCCAAGAAGGAGTCTCTGGGGCCAACGTCCTGACTTTC. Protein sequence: CASSQEGVSGANVLTF.

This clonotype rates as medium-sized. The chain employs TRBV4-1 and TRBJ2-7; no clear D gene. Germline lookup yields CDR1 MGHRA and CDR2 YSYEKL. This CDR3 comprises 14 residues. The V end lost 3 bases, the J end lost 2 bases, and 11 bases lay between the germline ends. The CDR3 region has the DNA TGCGCCAGCAGCCACGAGCAGAATACCTACGAGCAGTACTTC. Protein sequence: CASSHEQNTYEQYF.

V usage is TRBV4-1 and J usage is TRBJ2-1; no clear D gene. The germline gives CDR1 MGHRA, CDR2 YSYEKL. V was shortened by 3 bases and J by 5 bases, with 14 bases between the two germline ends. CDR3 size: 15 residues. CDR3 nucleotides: TGCGCCAGCAGCCACCCCTCGGCAGCCCACAATGAGCAGTTCTTC. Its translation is CASSHPSAAHNEQFF.

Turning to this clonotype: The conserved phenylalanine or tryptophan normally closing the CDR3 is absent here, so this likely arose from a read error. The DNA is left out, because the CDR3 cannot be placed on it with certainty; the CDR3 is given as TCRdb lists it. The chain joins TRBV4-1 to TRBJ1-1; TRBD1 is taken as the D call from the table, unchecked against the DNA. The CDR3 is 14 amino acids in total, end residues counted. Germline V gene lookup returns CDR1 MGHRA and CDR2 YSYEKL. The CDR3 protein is CASSLGQEITEAFL.

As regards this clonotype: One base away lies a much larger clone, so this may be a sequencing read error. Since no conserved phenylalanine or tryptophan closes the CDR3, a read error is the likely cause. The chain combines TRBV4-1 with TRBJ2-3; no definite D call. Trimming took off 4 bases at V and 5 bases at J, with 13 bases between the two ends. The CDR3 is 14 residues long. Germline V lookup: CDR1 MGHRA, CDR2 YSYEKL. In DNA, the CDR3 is TGCGCCAGCAGCCCGTGGAGTAGGCTAGATACGCAGTATCTT. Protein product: CASSPWSRLDTQYL.

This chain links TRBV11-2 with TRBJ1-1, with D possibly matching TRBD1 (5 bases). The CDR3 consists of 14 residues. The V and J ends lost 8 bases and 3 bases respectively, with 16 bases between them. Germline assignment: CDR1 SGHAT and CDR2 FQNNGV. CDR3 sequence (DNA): TGTGCCAGCGGACAACGAGGGTGGGACACTGAAGCTTTCTTT. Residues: CASGQRGWDTEAFF. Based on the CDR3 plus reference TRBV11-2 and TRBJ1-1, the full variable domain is EAGVAQSPRYKIIEKRQSVAFWCNPISGHATLYWYQQILGQGPKLLIQFQNNGVVDDSQLPKDRFSAERLKGVDSTLKIQPAKLEDSAVYLCASGQRGWDTEAFFGQGTRLTVV.

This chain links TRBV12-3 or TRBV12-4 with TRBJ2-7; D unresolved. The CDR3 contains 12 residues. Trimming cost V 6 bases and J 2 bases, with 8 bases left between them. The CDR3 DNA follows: TGTGCCAGCAGCCGAGACACCTACGAGCAGTACTTC. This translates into CASSRDTYEQYF.

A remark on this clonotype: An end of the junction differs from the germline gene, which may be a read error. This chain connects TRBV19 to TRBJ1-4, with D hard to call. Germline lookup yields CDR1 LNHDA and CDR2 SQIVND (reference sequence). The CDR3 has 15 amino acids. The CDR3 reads CASSTENLEAEILFF. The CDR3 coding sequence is TGTGCCAGTAGTACTGAGAACCTCGAGGCGGAAATACTGTTTTTT.

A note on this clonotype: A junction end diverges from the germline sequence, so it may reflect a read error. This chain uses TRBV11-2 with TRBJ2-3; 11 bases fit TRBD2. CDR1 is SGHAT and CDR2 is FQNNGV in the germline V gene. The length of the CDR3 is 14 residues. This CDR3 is CASSSLAGEVSQYF. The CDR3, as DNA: TGTGCCAGCAGCTCACTAGCGGGGGAAGTTTCGCAGTATTTC.

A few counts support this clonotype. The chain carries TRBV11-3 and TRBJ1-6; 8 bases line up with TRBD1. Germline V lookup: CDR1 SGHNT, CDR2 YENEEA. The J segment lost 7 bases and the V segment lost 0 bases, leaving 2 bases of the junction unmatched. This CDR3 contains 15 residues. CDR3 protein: CASSLDDRGNSPLHF. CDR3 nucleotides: TGTGCCAGCAGCTTAGATGACAGGGGAAATTCACCCCTCCACTTT.

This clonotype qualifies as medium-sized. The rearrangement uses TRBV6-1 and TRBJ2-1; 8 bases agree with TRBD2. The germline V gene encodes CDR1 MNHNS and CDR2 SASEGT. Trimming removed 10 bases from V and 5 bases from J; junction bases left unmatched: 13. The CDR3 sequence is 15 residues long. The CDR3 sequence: CATTGGVTLNNEQFF. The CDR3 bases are TGTGCCACTACGGGGGGGGTAACCTTGAACAATGAGCAGTTCTTC.

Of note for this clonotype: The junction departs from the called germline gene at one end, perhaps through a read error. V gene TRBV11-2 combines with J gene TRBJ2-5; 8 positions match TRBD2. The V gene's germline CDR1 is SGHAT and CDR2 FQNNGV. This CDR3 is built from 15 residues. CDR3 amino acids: CASSIPGGGDETQYF. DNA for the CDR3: TGTGCTAGCAGCATTCCGGGAGGGGGGGATGAGACCCAGTACTTC.

The CDR3 loop is CSAGPGLAGGPRETQYF. As DNA, the CDR3 is TGCAGTGCGGGGCCGGGACTAGCGGGAGGGCCGCGGGAGACCCAGTACTTC. V and J are TRBV20-1 and TRBJ2-5; 16 bases map to TRBD2. V gave up 6 bases and J gave up 5 bases; unmatched junction bases: 12. The CDR3 totals 17 residues. Germline V gene sequence: CDR1 DFQATT, CDR2 SNEGSKA (reference sequence).

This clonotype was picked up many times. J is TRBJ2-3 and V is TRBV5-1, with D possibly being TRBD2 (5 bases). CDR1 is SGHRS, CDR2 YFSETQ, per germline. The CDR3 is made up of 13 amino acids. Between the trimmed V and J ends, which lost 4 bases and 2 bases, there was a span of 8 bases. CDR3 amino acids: CASSRESTDTQYF. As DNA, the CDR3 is TGCGCCAGCAGCCGGGAATCCACAGATACGCAGTATTTT.

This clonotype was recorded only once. CDR3 loop: CASSEAAGGPPTDTQYF. The CDR3 region has the DNA TGTGCCAGCAGTGAAGCGGCCGGGGGGCCTCCCACAGATACGCAGTATTTT. This rearrangement joins TRBV6-1 to TRBJ2-3; perhaps TRBD2 as D (7 bases). The CDR3 totals 17 residues. From germline, CDR1 is MNHNS and CDR2 SASEGT. V lost 0 bases and J 2 bases, leaving 15 bases between the germline ends.

The CDR3 sequence: CASSYSIWGKGAFF. As DNA, the CDR3 is TGTGCCAGCAGTTACTCGATCTGGGGGAAGGGAGCTTTCTTT. The chain is built from TRBV6-5 and TRBJ1-1, with D possibly matching TRBD1 (5 bases). Germline loops: CDR1 MNHEY, CDR2 SVGAGI. V shed 0 bases and J shed 10 bases, with 15 bases lying between them. The CDR3 has 14 residues.

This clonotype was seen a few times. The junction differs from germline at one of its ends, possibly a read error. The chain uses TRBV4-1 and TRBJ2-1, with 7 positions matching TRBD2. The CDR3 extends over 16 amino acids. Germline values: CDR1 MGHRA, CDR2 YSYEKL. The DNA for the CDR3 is TGCGCCAGCAGCCACCCCCCGGCGGGAGCCCACAATGAGCAATTCTTC. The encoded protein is CASSHPPAGAHNEQFF.

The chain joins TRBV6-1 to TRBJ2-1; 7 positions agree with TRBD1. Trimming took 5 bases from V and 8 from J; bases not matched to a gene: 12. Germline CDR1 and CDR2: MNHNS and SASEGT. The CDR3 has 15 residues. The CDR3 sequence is CASSPRDRVSYEQFF. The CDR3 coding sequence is TGTGCCAGCAGTCCCCGGGACAGAGTTAGCTATGAGCAGTTCTTC.

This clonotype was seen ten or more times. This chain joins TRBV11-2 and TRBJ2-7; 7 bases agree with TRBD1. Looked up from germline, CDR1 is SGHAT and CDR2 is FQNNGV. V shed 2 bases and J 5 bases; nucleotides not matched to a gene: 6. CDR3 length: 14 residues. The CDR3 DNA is TGTGCCAGCAGCTTAAACAGGGGTCAACACGAGCAGTACTTC. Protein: CASSLNRGQHEQYF.

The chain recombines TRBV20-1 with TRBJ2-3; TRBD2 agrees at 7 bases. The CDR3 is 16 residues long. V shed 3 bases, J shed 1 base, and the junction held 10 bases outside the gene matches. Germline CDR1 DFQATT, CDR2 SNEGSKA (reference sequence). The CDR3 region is CSASSGRISGTDTQYF. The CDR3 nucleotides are TGCAGTGCTAGCTCCGGGAGGATTTCGGGCACAGATACGCAGTATTTT.

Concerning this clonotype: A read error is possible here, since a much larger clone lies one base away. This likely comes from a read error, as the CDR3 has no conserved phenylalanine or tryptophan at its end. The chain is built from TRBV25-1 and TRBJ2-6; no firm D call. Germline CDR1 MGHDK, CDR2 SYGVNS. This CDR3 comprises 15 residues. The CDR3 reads CAGSESHSGANVLTL. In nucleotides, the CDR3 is TGTGCCGGCAGTGAAAGTCACTCTGGGGCCAACGTCCTGACTCTC.

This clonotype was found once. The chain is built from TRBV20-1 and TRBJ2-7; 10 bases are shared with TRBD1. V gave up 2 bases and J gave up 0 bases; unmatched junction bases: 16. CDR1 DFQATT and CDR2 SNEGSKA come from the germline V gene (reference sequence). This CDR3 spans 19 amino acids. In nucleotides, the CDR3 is TGCAGTGCTAGAAGACCCGGGACAGGGGTTTTCCTGAGCTCCTACGAGCAGTACTTC. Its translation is CSARRPGTGVFLSSYEQYF.

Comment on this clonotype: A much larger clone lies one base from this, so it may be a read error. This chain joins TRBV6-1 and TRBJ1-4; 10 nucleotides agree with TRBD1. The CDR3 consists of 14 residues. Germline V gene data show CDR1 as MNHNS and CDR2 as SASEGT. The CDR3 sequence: CVSSETGTGEKLSF. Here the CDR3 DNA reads TGTGTCAGCAGTGAAACCGGGACAGGGGAAAAACTGTCTTTT.

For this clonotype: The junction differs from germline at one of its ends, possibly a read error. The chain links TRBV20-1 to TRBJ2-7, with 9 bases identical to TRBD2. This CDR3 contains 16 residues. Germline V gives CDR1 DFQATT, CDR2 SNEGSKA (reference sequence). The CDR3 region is CSARANSGGRIYDQYF. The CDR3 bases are TGCAGTGCTAGAGCAAATAGCGGGGGACGTATTTACGATCAGTACTTC.

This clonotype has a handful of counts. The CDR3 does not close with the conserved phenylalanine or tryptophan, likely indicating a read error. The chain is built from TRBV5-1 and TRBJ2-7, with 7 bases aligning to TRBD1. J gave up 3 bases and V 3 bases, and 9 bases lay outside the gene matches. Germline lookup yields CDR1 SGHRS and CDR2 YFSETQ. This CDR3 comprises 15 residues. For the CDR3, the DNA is TGCGCCAGCAGCTCCGAGACAGGGATTTTCTACGAGCAGTACTAC. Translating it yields CASSSETGIFYEQYY.

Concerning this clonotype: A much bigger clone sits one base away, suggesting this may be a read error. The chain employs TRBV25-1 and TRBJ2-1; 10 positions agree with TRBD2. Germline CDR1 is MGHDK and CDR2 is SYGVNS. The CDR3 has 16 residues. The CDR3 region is CASSNEREGFYIEQFF. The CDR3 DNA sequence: TGTGCCAGCAGTAATGAGCGGGAGGGCTTCTACATTGAGCAGTTCTTC.

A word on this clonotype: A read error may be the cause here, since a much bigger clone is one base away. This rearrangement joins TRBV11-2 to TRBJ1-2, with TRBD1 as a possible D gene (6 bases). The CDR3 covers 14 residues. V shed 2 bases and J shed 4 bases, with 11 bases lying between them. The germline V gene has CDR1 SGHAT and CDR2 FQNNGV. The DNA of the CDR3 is TGTGCCAGCAGCTTAAATGGACAGTCCTATGGCTACACCTTC. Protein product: CASSLNGQSYGYTF.

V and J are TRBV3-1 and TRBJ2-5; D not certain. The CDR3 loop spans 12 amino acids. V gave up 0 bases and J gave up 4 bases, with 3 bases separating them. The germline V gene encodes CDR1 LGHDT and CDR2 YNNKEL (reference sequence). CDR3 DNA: TGTGCCAGCAGCCAAGATGCAGAGACCCAGTACTTC. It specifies CASSQDAETQYF.